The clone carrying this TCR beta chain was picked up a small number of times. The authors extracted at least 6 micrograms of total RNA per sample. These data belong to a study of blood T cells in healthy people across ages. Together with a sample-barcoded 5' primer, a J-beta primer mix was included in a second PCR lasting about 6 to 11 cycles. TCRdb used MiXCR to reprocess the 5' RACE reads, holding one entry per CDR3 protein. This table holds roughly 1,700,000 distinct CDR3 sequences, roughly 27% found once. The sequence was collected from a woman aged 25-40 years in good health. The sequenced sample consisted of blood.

The CDR3 DNA sequence: TGTGCCAGCAGTTCCACAGGGCTTAGAAATGAGCAGTTCTTC. Protein sequence: CASSSTGLRNEQFF. V usage is TRBV27 and J usage is TRBJ2-1, with a tentative D call TRBD1 (6 bases). Trimming removed 4 bases from V and 7 bases from J, with 14 bases in between. Per the germline V gene, CDR1 is MNHEY and CDR2 is SMNVEV (reference sequence). The CDR3 totals 14 residues.